Presented here are 4 T cell receptor beta chains from one specimen sequenced in a study of T cell repertoires in cytomegalovirus infection. TCRdb fed the reads into MiXCR, producing one record per CDR3 protein. The sample lists over 150,000 distinct CDR3 sequences, approximately 14% occurring once. Sequencing used PBMCs. The receptors here all came from a human donor in good health (CMV status not recorded). Some clones in this sample may be carry-over from other donors' samples.

This clonotype was counted ten times or more. The J gene is TRBJ2-1, the V gene TRBV12-3 or TRBV12-4, with TRBD2 matching 7 bases. There are 14 residues in the CDR3. V gave up 6 bases and J gave up 7 bases; unmatched junction bases: 9. The CDR3 is CASSKRTRSNEQFF. The CDR3 DNA follows: TGTGCCAGCAGCAAAAGGACTAGGTCGAATGAGCAGTTCTTC.

The chain links TRBV29-1 to TRBJ2-5, with 12 bases identical to TRBD2. This CDR3 has 13 amino acids. V lost 4 bases and J lost 7; bases outside the gene matches: 4. Germline-derived CDR1 and CDR2 are SQVTM and ANQGSEA. The CDR3 here is CSVGILAGGTQYF. The CDR3 DNA reads as TGCAGCGTTGGAATACTAGCGGGAGGGACCCAGTACTTC. The full variable domain, in which reference TRBV29-1 and TRBJ2-5 provide the parts outside the CDR3, is SAVISQKPSRDICQRGTSLTIQCQVDSQVTMMFWYRQQPGQSLTLIATANQGSEATYESGFVIDKFPISRPNLTFSTLTVSNMSPEDSSIYLCSVGILAGGTQYFGPGTRLLVL.

This clonotype was counted a few times. J is TRBJ1-2 and V is TRBV29-1; D remains unclear. The CDR3 covers 10 residues. Per germline, CDR1 SQVTM and CDR2 ANQGSEA. V gave up 5 bases and J gave up 6 bases, with 7 bases separating them. CDR3 region: CSVSGNGYTF. For the CDR3, the DNA is TGCAGCGTTAGCGGGAATGGCTACACCTTC.

This clonotype was observed a few times. This chain joins TRBV20-1 and TRBJ1-5; the D gene is possibly TRBD1 (6 bases). The CDR3 totals 13 residues. Trimming stripped 3 bases from V and 3 bases from J, with 9 bases between. Germline values: CDR1 DFQATT, CDR2 SNEGSKA (reference sequence). The CDR3 bases are TGCAGTGCTAGCGGGGACAACAATCAGCCCCAGCATTTT. This gives the protein CSASGDNNQPQHF.